The 28 T cell receptor beta chains listed next were all sequenced from one sample in a study of T cell responses to AZD1222 COVID-19 vaccine (dated by TCRdb to the early 2020s). Library preparation used the immunoSEQ multiplex PCR assay. TCRdb's version of the immuneACCESS table is confined to in-frame rearrangements and falls short of the full clone set. An unresolved V gene accounts for under half of the shortfall where checked; the remainder is of unknown origin. The sample table records 150,000 to 200,000 clones; approximately 94% of these occur just once. Clones ranked in the top ten supply roughly 5.6% of the sample. Sample time point, as interpreted from the label and publication: about 28 days (+/-7) after the second vaccine dose. The specimen comprised peripheral blood, sampled 28 days after the second AZD1222 dose. The receptors stem from an adult who received the AZD1222 COVID-19 vaccine.

The V and J genes are TRBV27 and TRBJ1-4; D is perhaps TRBD1 (5 bases). Germline CDR1 reads MNHEY; CDR2 reads SMNVEV (reference sequence). V gave up 3 bases and J gave up 8 bases, with 13 bases separating them. The CDR3 extends over 14 amino acids. The CDR3 DNA is TGTGCCAGCAGTTTTATGGGGGATAGAGAAAAACTGTTTTTT. Its protein product is CASSFMGDREKLFF. Supplemented by reference TRBV27 and TRBJ1-4, the full variable domain reads EAQVTQNPRYLITVTGKKLTVTCSQNMNHEYMSWYRQDPGLGLRQIYYSMNVEVTDKGDVPEGYKVSRKEKRNFPLILESPSPNQTSLYFCASSFMGDREKLFFGSGTQLSVL.

The chain recombines TRBV6-5 with TRBJ2-3; D is ambiguous. Between the trimmed V and J ends, which lost 6 bases and 4 bases, there was a span of 11 bases. This CDR3 is 13 amino acids long. CDR1 MNHEY and CDR2 SVGAGI come from the germline V gene. The CDR3 DNA sequence: TGTGCCAGCAGACCCAGGTTCGCAGATACGCAGTATTTT. Translated, it gives CASRPRFADTQYF.

This chain connects TRBV2 to TRBJ2-7; perhaps TRBD2 as D (6 bases). Germline V lookup: CDR1 SNHLY, CDR2 FYNNEI. V was clipped by 4 bases and J by 0 bases, with 10 bases between them. The CDR3 totals 14 residues. CDR3 bases: TGTGCCAGCAGTGCGGGACTGACCTCCTACGAGCAGTACTTC. It specifies CASSAGLTSYEQYF.

V gene TRBV6-5 combines with J gene TRBJ2-1, with D unclear. Trimming pared 4 bases from V and 4 bases from J, leaving 8 bases between. This CDR3 spans 13 amino acids. The germline CDR1 and CDR2 sequences are MNHEY and SVGAGI. CDR3 amino acids: CASSFGSYNEQFF. The DNA of the CDR3 is TGTGCCAGCAGTTTTGGCAGTTACAATGAGCAGTTCTTC.

CDR3 coding DNA: TGTGCCAGCAGCCCAGCAGCCATGGAGACCCAGTACTTC. Translated, it gives CASSPAAMETQYF. V usage is TRBV4-2 and J usage is TRBJ2-5; D gene uncertain. Germline V gene lookup returns CDR1 LGHNA and CDR2 YNFKEQ. V was shortened by 4 bases and J by 5 bases, with 11 bases between the two germline ends. CDR3 length: 13 amino acids.

This clone was seen once. The chain employs TRBV6-5 and TRBJ2-5; D is ambiguous. CDR3 length equals 12 residues. Looked up from germline, CDR1 is MNHEY and CDR2 is SVGAGI. With 5 bases removed from V and 4 bases from J, the gap between germline ends came to 8 bases. The CDR3 coding sequence is TGTGCCAGCAGTCCCAGTCGAGAGACCCAGTACTTC. Its translation is CASSPSRETQYF.

The chain links TRBV9 to TRBJ1-5, with D perhaps matching TRBD1 (5 bases). The V gene's germline CDR1 is SGDLS and CDR2 YYNGEE. V lost 1 base, J lost 0 bases, and 11 bases lay in between. The CDR3 is 16 residues long. CDR3 DNA sequence: TGTGCCAGCAGCGTAATGGGACCAGATAGCAATCAGCCCCAGCATTTT. This encodes CASSVMGPDSNQPQHF.

The chain has TRBV13 and TRBJ1-2; D is unclear. Germline CDR1 PRHDT, CDR2 FYEKMQ (reference sequence). The CDR3 is 13 residues long. V lost 2 bases to trimming and J lost 5 bases, with 9 bases between them. This chain's CDR3 is CASSLWGSYGYTF. CDR3 nucleotides: TGTGCCAGCAGCTTATGGGGATCTTATGGCTACACCTTC.

The rearrangement uses TRBV11-2 and TRBJ2-1, with 11 bases that match TRBD2. With V trimmed by 3 bases and J by 3 bases, 10 bases remained unmatched. CDR3 length equals 18 residues. CDR1 and CDR2 from the germline V gene are SGHAT and FQNNGV. CDR3 nucleotide sequence: TGTGCCAGCAGCTTCCCCGGGACTAGCGGAAGCTTCTACAATGAGCAGTTCTTC. This codes for CASSFPGTSGSFYNEQFF. Full variable domain (missing parts from reference TRBV11-2 and TRBJ2-1): EAGVAQSPRYKIIEKRQSVAFWCNPISGHATLYWYQQILGQGPKLLIQFQNNGVVDDSQLPKDRFSAERLKGVDSTLKIQPAKLEDSAVYLCASSFPGTSGSFYNEQFFGPGTRLTVL.

The chain has TRBV6-5 and TRBJ2-1; a possible D gene is TRBD2 (6 bases). CDR3 length: 14 amino acids. V shed 6 bases and J shed 3 bases, with 12 bases lying between them. Per germline, CDR1 MNHEY and CDR2 SVGAGI. CDR3: CASREGLDYNEQFF. DNA of the CDR3: TGTGCCAGCAGGGAGGGGCTAGACTACAATGAGCAGTTCTTC.

This sequence joins TRBV21-1 and TRBJ2-2; the table's D call TRBD2 went unverified against the DNA. TRBV21-1 is termed a pseudogene. There are 17 residues in the CDR3. CDR3 in DNA: TGTGCCAGCATCAACCTCTCGTGTCTAGCGGGAACCGGGGAGCTGTTTTTT. This encodes CASINLSCLAGTGELFF.

V and J are TRBV18 and TRBJ2-1, with a possible D match to TRBD1 (5 bases). Germline V gene lookup returns CDR1 KGHSH and CDR2 LQKENI. This CDR3 contains 14 residues. V was trimmed by 0 bases and J by 7 bases, leaving 10 bases between them. The CDR3 DNA reads TGTGCCAGCTCACCACCGTATAGGGGTAATGAGCAGTTCTTC. This translates into CASSPPYRGNEQFF.

V is TRBV12-3 or TRBV12-4 and J is TRBJ1-2, with D hard to call. V lost 3 bases and J 3 bases, leaving 8 bases between the germline ends. The CDR3 covers 13 residues. For the CDR3, the DNA is TGTGCCAGCAGTTTCTCGGGAGACTATGGCTACACCTTC. Its translation: CASSFSGDYGYTF.

The rearrangement links TRBV3-1 (or the pseudogene TRBV3-2) to TRBJ2-7; a possible D gene is TRBD1 (5 bases). Germline-derived CDR1 and CDR2 are LGHDT and YNNKEL (reference sequence). V was shortened by 0 bases and J by 5 bases, with 8 bases between the two germline ends. The CDR3 extends over 13 amino acids. The CDR3: CASSQEWGHEQYF. The CDR3 DNA reads as TGTGCCAGCAGCCAAGAATGGGGCCACGAGCAGTACTTC.

This sequence joins TRBV6-5 and TRBJ2-7, with D uncertain. V was pared by 7 bases and J by 3 bases, with 16 bases between. This CDR3 spans 14 amino acids. The V gene's germline CDR1 is MNHEY and CDR2 SVGAGI. CDR3 protein: CASKQTLTYYEQYF. CDR3 nucleotide sequence: TGTGCCAGCAAACAGACCTTGACCTACTACGAGCAGTACTTC.

J is TRBJ2-7 and V is TRBV30, with a possible D match to TRBD1 (6 bases). Germline CDR1 GTSNPN, CDR2 SVGIG (reference sequence). V was shortened by 4 bases and J by 2 bases, with 12 bases between the two germline ends. This CDR3 has 13 residues. This chain's CDR3 is CAWMGTKTYEQYF. The CDR3, as DNA: TGTGCCTGGATGGGGACAAAAACCTACGAGCAGTACTTC.

V is TRBV30 and J is TRBJ1-6, with a possible D match to TRBD1 (5 bases). Germline CDR1 and CDR2: GTSNPN and SVGIG (reference sequence). With 2 bases removed from V and 6 bases from J, the gap between germline ends came to 14 bases. The CDR3 contains 15 residues. The CDR3 reads CAWSPLGRANSPLHF. CDR3 bases: TGTGCCTGGAGTCCTTTGGGCAGGGCTAATTCACCCCTCCACTTT.

This clone was seen a handful of times. In DNA, the CDR3 is TGTGCCAGCATAAGGAACACTGAAGCTTTCTTT. This codes for CASIRNTEAFF. V usage is TRBV6-5 and J usage is TRBJ1-1; D remains unclear. Germline V lookup: CDR1 MNHEY, CDR2 SVGAGI. Between the trimmed V and J ends, which lost 7 bases and 1 base, there was a span of 4 bases. This CDR3 spans 11 amino acids.

The count of this clone is one. Other nucleotide sequences from this sample produce the same CDR3. This rearrangement joins TRBV29-1 to TRBJ1-2, with D perhaps matching TRBD1 (5 bases). The V gene's germline CDR1 is SQVTM and CDR2 ANQGSEA. Trimming cost V 6 bases and J 4 bases, with 9 bases left between them. This CDR3 is built from 11 residues. The CDR3 coding sequence is TGCAGCGTCGGGGGGTCCTATGGCTACACCTTC. Its protein product is CSVGGSYGYTF.

V and J are TRBV21-1 and TRBJ2-1; the listed D gene, TRBD2, was not tested against the DNA. TRBV21-1 is a known pseudogene. The CDR3 covers 18 residues. CDR3 amino acids: CASSKEGLAGLIYNEQFF. The CDR3 DNA sequence: TGTGCCAGCAGCAAAGAGGGACTAGCGGGACTCATCTACAATGAGCAGTTCTTC.

The V and J genes are TRBV12-3 or TRBV12-4 and TRBJ1-5; no clear D. CDR3 length equals 12 residues. Trimming cost V 6 bases and J 5 bases, with 8 bases left between them. The CDR3 coding sequence is TGTGCCAGCAGGGTAGATGATCAGCCCCAGCATTTT. This encodes CASRVDDQPQHF.

The chain carries TRBV9 and TRBJ1-6; D unresolved. CDR3 length: 12 amino acids. Germline V lookup: CDR1 SGDLS, CDR2 YYNGEE. The ends were cut back, 1 base at V and 8 bases at J, with 4 bases in the middle. The CDR3 nucleotides are TGTGCCAGCAGCGTATTAGATTCACCCCTCCACTTT. This gives the protein CASSVLDSPLHF.

This clone was seen a single time. The V call is TRBV12-1, the J call TRBJ2-3; the listed D gene, TRBD1, was not tested against the DNA. TRBV12-1 is designated a pseudogene. The CDR3 has 18 amino acids. Written as DNA, the CDR3 is TGTGCCAGCAGCAAGGCTGGGGCGACGTGCCGGCTGAAGGATACGCAGTATTTT. Residues: CASSKAGATCRLKDTQYF.

This rearrangement joins TRBV4-3 to TRBJ1-5; unclear D gene. V lost 0 bases to trimming and J lost 4 bases, with 16 bases between them. The CDR3 runs to 17 residues. Germline-derived CDR1 and CDR2 are LGHNA and YSLEER. The CDR3 nucleotides read TGCGCCAGCAGCCAAGATTATCCGCCGACATCTAATCAGCCCCAGCATTTT. The encoded protein is CASSQDYPPTSNQPQHF.

The rearrangement joins TRBV14 to TRBJ2-1, with TRBD2 matching over 11 bases. Losses at the gene ends were 4 bases for V and 2 bases for J; bases not matched to a gene: 1. CDR3 length: 15 amino acids. Germline CDR1 reads SGHDN; CDR2 reads FVKESK. CDR3 sequence reads: CASSLAGGTYNEQFF. The CDR3 coding sequence is TGTGCCAGCAGCCTAGCGGGAGGGACCTACAATGAGCAGTTCTTC.

This clone has a count of ten or more. This chain uses TRBV30 with TRBJ1-1; D gene ambiguous. Trimming shortened V by 3 bases and J by 2 bases, and 10 bases separated the two germline ends. The germline CDR1 and CDR2 sequences are GTSNPN and SVGIG (reference sequence). The CDR3 has 13 residues. The CDR3 bases are TGTGCCTGGAGGAGTTCTCCAAACACTGAAGCTTTCTTT. Translation: CAWRSSPNTEAFF. Together with reference TRBV30 and TRBJ1-1, the CDR3 gives the full variable domain: SQTIHQWPATLVQPVGSPLSLECTVEGTSNPNLYWYRQAAGRGLQLLFYSVGIGQISSEVPQNLSASRPQDRQFILSSKKLLLSDSGFYLCAWRSSPNTEAFFGQGTRLTVV.

The chain employs TRBV27 and TRBJ1-5; D gene uncertain. The CDR3 runs 15 residues. Germline V gene lookup returns CDR1 MNHEY and CDR2 SMNVEV (reference sequence). V lost 0 bases, J lost 6 bases, and 12 bases lay in between. CDR3 residues: CASSLSKWGSQPQHF. DNA of the CDR3: TGTGCCAGCAGTTTATCCAAGTGGGGTAGTCAGCCCCAGCATTTT.

This chain joins TRBV19 and TRBJ2-1; the D gene is possibly TRBD1 (5 bases). There are 14 residues in the CDR3. Germline assignment: CDR1 LNHDA and CDR2 SQIVND (reference sequence). Trimming shortened V by 1 base and J by 5 bases, and 9 bases separated the two germline ends. CDR3 sequence: CASSIGAGNNEQFF. The CDR3 DNA reads as TGTGCCAGTAGTATAGGGGCAGGGAACAATGAGCAGTTCTTC.